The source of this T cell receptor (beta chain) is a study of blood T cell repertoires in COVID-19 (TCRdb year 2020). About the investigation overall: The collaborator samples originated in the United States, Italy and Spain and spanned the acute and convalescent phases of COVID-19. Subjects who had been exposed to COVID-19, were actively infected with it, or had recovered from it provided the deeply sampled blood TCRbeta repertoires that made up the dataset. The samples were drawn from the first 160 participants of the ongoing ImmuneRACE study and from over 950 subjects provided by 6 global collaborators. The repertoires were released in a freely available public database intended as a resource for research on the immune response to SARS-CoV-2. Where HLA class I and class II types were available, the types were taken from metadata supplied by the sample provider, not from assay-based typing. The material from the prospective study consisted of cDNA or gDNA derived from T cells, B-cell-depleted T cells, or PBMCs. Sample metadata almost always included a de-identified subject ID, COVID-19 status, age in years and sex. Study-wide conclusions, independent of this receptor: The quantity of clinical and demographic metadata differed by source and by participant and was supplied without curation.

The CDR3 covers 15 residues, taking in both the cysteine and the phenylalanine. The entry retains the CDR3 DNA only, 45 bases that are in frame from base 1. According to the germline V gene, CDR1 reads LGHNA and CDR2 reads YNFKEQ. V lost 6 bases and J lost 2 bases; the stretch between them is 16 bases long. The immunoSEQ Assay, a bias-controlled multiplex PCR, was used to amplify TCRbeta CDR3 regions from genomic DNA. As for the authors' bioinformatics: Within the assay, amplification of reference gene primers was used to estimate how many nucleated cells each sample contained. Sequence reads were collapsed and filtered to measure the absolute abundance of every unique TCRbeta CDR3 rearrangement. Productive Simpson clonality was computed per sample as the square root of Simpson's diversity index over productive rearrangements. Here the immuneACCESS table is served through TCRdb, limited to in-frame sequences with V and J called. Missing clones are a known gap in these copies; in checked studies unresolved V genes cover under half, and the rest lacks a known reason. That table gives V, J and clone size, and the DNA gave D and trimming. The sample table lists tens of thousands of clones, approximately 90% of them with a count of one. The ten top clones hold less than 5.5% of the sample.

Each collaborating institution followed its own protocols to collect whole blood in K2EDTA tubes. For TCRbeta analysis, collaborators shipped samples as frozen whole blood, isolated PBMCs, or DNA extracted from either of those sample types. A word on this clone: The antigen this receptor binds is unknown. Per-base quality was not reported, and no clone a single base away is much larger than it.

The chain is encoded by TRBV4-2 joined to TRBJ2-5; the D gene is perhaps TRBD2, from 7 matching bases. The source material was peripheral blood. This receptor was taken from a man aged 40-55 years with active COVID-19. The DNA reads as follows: TGTGCCAGCAGGGGGGCTAGCGGTATACAAGAGACCCAGTACTTC. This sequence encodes CASRGASGIQETQYF.